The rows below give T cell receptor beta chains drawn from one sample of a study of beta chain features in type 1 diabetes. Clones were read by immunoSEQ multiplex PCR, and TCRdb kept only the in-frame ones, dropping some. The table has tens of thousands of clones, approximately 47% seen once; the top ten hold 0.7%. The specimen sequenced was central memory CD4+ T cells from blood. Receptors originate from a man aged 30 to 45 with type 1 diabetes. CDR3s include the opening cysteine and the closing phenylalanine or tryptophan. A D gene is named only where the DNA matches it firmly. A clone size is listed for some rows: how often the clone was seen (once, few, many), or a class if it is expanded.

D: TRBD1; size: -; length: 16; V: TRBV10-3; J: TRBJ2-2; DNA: TGTGCCATCAGTGAAACGGAGACAGGGACCACCGGGGAGCTGTTTTTT; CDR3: CAISETETGTTGELFF
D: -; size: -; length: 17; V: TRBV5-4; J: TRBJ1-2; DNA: TGTGCCAGCAGTAGATGGGGGCCTGTTGGAAATAACTATGGCTACACCTTC; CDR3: CASSRWGPVGNNYGYTF
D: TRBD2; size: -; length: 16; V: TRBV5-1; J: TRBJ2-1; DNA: TGCGCCAGCAGCTTGAGGACTAGCGGGAGGATCGATGAGCAGTTCTTC; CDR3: CASSLRTSGRIDEQFF
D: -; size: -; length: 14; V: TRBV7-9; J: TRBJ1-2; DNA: TGTGCCAGCAGCTTAGGGGAGGGTTCCTATGGCTACACCTTC; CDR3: CASSLGEGSYGYTF
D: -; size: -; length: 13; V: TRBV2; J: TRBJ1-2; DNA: TGTGCCAGCAGCGCAGGGCTTAACTATGGCTACACCTTC; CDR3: CASSAGLNYGYTF
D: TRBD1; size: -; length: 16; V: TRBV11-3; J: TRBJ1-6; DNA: TGTGCCAGCAGCCCCCGGACAGGGAGGGGGAATTCACCCCTCCACTTT; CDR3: CASSPRTGRGNSPLHF
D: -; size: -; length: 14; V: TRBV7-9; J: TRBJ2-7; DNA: TGTGCCAGCAGCTTAGCGCGAGACTCCTACGAGCAGTACTTC; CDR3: CASSLARDSYEQYF
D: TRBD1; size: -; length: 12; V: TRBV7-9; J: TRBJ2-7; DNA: TGTGCCAGCAGCGAACCCGGGACAGGTATTAACTTC; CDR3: CASSEPGTGINF
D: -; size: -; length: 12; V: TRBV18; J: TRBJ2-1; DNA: TGTGCCAGCTCAACTGTTAACAATGAGCAGTTCTTC; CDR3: CASSTVNNEQFF
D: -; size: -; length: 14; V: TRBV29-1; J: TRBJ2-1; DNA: TGCAGCGTCGAAAGAGGACTAGGGGGCAATGAGCAGTTCTTC; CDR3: CSVERGLGGNEQFF
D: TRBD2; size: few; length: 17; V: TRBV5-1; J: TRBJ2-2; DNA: TGCGCCAGCAAGGGACTAGCGGGAGCTTCGAACACCGGGGAGCTGTTTTTT; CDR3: CASKGLAGASNTGELFF
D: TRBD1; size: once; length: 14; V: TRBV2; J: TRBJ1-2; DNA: TGTGCCAGCAACAGAGGGGGCTCTAACTATGGCTACACCTTC; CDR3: CASNRGGSNYGYTF
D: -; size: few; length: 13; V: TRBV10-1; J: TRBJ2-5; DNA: TGCGCCAGCAGCGGCGGGGACCAAGAGACCCAGTACTTC; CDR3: CASSGGDQETQYF
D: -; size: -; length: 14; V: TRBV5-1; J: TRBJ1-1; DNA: TGCGCCAGCAGCTTGAACCAGGGTTTTGCTGAAGCTTTCTTT; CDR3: CASSLNQGFAEAFF
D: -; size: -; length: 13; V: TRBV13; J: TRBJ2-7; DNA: TGTGCCAGCAGCCGGAGTGGCGGTTACGAGCAGTACTTC; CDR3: CASSRSGGYEQYF
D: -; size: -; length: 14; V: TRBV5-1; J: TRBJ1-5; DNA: TGCGCCAGCAGCTTGGACGGGGGGCAACAGCCCCAGCATTTT; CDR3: CASSLDGGQQPQHF
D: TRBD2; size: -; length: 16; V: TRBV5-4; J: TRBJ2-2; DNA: TGTGCCAGCAGCTTTCTTAGCGGGAGGACTACCGGGGAGCTGTTTTTT; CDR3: CASSFLSGRTTGELFF
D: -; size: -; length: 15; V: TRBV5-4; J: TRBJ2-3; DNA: TGTGCCAGCAGCTTGTCGTCTAGCGGCACAGATACGCAGTATTTT; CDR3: CASSLSSSGTDTQYF
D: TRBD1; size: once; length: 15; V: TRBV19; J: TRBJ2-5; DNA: TGTGCCAGTAGTATATCGGGGACAGTGCAAGAGACCCAGTACTTC; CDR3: CASSISGTVQETQYF
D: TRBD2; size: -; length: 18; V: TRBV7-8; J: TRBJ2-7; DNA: TGTGCCAGCAGCTCATCGACTAGCGGGAATGGGGGCCACTACGAGCAGTACTTC; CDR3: CASSSSTSGNGGHYEQYF
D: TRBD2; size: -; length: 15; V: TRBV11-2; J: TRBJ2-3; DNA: TGTGCCAGCAGCCCTCCGGGCGGGAGCAAGAATACGCAGTATTTT; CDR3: CASSPPGGSKNTQYF
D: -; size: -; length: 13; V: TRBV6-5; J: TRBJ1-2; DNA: TGTGCCAGCAGTCAGGGCTCTAACTATGGCTACACCTTC; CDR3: CASSQGSNYGYTF
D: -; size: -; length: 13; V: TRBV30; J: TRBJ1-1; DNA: TGTGCCTGGAGATCAGGGATGGGCACTGAAGCTTTCTTT; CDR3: CAWRSGMGTEAFF
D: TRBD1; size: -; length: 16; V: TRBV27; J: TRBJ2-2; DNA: TGTGCCAGCAGTCTCTCAGGGGGTAGAGTTTCCGGGGAGCTGTTTTTT; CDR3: CASSLSGGRVSGELFF
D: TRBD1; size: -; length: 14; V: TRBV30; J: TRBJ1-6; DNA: TGTGCCTGGAATCGGGACAGGGGGAATTCACCCCTCCACTTT; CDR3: CAWNRDRGNSPLHF
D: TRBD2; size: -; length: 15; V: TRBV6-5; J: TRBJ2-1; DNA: TGTGCCAGCACCACCGGGACTAGCGGGGCCAATGAGCAGTTCTTC; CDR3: CASTTGTSGANEQFF
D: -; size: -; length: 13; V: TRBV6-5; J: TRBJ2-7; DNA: TGTGCCAGCAGTTCAACTGAAGGAGGCGAGCAGTACTTC; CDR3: CASSSTEGGEQYF
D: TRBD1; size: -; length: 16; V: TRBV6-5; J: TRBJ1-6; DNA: TGTGCCAGCAGTTACTCGCCTCCGGACAGGGGTTCACCCCTCCACTTT; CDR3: CASSYSPPDRGSPLHF
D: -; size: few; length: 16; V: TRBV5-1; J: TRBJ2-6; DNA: TGCGCCAGCAGCTTTGGGGAGGCCTCTGGGGCCAACGTCCTGACTTTC; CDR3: CASSFGEASGANVLTF
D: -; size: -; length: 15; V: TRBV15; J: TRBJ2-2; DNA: TGTGCCACCAGCAGATCCGGGGTTGGCACCGGGGAGCTGTTTTTT; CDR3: CATSRSGVGTGELFF
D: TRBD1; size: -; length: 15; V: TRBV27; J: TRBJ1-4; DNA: TGTGCCAGCAGTTTTGCCGGGACAGGGGAAGAAAAACTGTTTTTT; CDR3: CASSFAGTGEEKLFF
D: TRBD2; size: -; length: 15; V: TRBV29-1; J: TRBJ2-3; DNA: TGCAGCGTTGGGACTAGCGGGGGGGGGACGGGGTCGCAGTATTTT; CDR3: CSVGTSGGGTGSQYF
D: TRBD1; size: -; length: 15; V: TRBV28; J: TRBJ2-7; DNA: TGTGCCAGCACCGTTGGACAGGGAGGATCCTACGAGCAGTACTTC; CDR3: CASTVGQGGSYEQYF
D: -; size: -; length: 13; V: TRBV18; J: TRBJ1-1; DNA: TGTGCCAGCTCACCCCAGGGGAGCACTGAAGCTTTCTTT; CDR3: CASSPQGSTEAFF
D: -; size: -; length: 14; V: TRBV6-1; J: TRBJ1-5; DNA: TGTGCCAGTATTATACAGGTTAGCAATCAGCCCCAGCATTTT; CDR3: CASIIQVSNQPQHF
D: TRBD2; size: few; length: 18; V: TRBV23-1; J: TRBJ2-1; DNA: TGCGCCAGCAGTTGGGGGGGACGGTGGGCTAGCTCCTACAATGAGCAGTTCTTC; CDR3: CASSWGGRWASSYNEQFF
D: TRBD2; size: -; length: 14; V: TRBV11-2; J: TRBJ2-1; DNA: TGTGCCAGCAGCTTACGGTTCGCTAGCGGTGAGCAGTTCTTC; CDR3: CASSLRFASGEQFF
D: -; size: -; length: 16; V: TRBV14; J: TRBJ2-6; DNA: TGTGCCAGCAGCCAGGAAAGGACTCCTGGGGCCAACGTCCTGACTTTC; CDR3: CASSQERTPGANVLTF
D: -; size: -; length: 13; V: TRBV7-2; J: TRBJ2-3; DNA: TGTGCCAGCAGCCCCGGGCGAAGCGGGACGCAGTATTTT; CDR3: CASSPGRSGTQYF
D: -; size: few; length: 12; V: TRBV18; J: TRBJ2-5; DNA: TGTGCCAGCTCACCCTCTCCAGAGACCCAGTACTTC; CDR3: CASSPSPETQYF
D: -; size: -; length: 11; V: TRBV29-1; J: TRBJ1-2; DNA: TGCAGCGTGGGGGACTCCTATGGCTACACCTTC; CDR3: CSVGDSYGYTF
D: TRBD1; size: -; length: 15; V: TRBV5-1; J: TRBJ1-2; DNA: TGCGCCAGCAGCCCGCGACAGGGGGCAGGATATGGCTACACCTTC; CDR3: CASSPRQGAGYGYTF
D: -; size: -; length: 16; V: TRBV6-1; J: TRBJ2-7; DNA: TGTGCCAGCAGTGAAGGGATGTGGACAAATTCCGGGGAGCAGTACTTC; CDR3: CASSEGMWTNSGEQYF
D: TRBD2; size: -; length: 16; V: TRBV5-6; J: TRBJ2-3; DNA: TGTGCCAGCAGCTTGACTAGCGGGGGCCCCACAGATACGCAGTATTTT; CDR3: CASSLTSGGPTDTQYF
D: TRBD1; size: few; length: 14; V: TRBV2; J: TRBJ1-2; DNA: TGTGCCAGCAACAGGGACAGGAATAACTATGGCTACACCTTC; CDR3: CASNRDRNNYGYTF
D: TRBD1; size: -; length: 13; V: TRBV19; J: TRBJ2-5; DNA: TGTGCCAGTAGTCAGGGGGCAGAGAAGACCCAGTACTTC; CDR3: CASSQGAEKTQYF
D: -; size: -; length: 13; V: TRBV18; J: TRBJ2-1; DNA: TGTGCCAGCTCACCCGGCAGGGCCAATGAGCAGTTCTTC; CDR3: CASSPGRANEQFF
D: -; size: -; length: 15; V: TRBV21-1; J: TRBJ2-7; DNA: TGTGCCAGCAGATTACCGGGACTAGTGTCCTACGAGCAGTACTTC; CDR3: CASRLPGLVSYEQYF
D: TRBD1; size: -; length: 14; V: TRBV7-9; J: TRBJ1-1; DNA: TGTGCCAGCAGAAAACAGGGGGCTGGCACTGAAGCTTTCTTT; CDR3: CASRKQGAGTEAFF
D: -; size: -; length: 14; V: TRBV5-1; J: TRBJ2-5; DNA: TGCGCCAGCAGCTTGGATGCGTTCCAAGAGACCCAGTACTTC; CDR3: CASSLDAFQETQYF
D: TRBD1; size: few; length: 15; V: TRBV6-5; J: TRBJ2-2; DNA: TGTGCCAGCAGCACACAGGGGGCGCCCACCGGGGAGCTGTTTTTT; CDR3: CASSTQGAPTGELFF
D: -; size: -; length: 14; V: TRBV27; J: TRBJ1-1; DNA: TGTGCCAGCAGAGAGATCGGGAGGAACACTGAAGCTTTCTTT; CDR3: CASREIGRNTEAFF
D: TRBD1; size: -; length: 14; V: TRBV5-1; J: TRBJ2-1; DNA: TGCGCCAGCAGAGGGACAGGGGACTACAATGAGCAGTTCTTC; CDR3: CASRGTGDYNEQFF
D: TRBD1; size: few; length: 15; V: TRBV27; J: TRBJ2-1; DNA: TGTGCCAGCAGCCCTGACAGGGACTCCTACAATGAGCAGTTCTTC; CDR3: CASSPDRDSYNEQFF
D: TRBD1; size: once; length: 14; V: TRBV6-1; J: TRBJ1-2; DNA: TGTGCCAGCAGTGACCCAGGGACAGGGTATGGCTACACCTTC; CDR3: CASSDPGTGYGYTF
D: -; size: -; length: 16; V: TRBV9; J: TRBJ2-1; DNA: TGTGCCAGCAGCCCTAGGGTGGCGGGATTTCGCAATGAGCAGTTCTTC; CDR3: CASSPRVAGFRNEQFF